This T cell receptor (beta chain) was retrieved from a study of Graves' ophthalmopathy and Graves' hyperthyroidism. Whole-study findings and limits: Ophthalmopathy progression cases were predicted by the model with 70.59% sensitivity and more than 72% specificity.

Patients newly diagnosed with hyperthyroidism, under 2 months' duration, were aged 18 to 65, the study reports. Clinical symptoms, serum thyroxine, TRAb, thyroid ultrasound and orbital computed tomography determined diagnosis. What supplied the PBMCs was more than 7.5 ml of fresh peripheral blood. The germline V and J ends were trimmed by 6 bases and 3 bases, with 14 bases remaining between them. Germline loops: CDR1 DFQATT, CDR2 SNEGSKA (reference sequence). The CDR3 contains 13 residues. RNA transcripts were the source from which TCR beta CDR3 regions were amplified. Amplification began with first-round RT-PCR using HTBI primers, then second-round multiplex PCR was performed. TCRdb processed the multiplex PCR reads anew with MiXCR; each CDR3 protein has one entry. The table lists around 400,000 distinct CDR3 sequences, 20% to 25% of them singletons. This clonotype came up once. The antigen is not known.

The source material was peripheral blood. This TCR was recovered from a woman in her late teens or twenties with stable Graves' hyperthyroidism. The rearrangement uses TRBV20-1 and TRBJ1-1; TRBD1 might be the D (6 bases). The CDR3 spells CSAPGGGDTEAFF. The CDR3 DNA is TGCAGTGCCCCGGGAGGGGGGGACACTGAAGCTTTCTTT.